The 11 T cell receptor beta chains listed next were all sequenced from one sample in a study of cytomegalovirus exposure and HLA in healthy donors. Libraries were prepared by immunoSEQ multiplex PCR; TCRdb keeps only in-frame clonotypes and omits some of them. The table records more than 95,000 clones, roughly 90% of them present only once. Material: PBMCs. The receptors stem from a young woman in good health and CMV-seronegative.

The chain recombines TRBV30 with TRBJ1-4, with 7 bases lining up with TRBD1. Unmatched junction bases numbered 4, after V lost 4 bases and J lost 5 bases. Germline lookup yields CDR1 GTSNPN and CDR2 SVGIG (reference sequence). The CDR3 length is 13 residues. This CDR3 reads CAWKGQKNEKLFF. CDR3 in DNA: TGTGCCTGGAAGGGACAGAAGAATGAAAAACTGTTTTTT.

CDR3 protein: CAWSVLSGGFQYF. As DNA, the CDR3 is TGTGCCTGGAGTGTACTTAGCGGGGGGTTCCAGTACTTC. The J gene is TRBJ2-5, the V gene TRBV30; TRBD2 matches at 10 bases. The CDR3 sequence is 13 residues long. The J segment lost 10 bases and the V segment lost 0 bases, leaving 5 bases of the junction unmatched. Per germline, CDR1 GTSNPN and CDR2 SVGIG (reference sequence).

The genes are TRBV4-1 and TRBJ2-7; TRBD2 is a possible D gene (5 bases). The germline CDR1 and CDR2 sequences are MGHRA and YSYEKL. There are 16 residues in the CDR3. V lost 2 bases to trimming and J lost 1 base, with 15 bases between them. The CDR3 DNA reads TGCGCCAGCAGCCAAATTGGCGCGGGTCTTTCCTACGAGCAGTACTTC. Its translation is CASSQIGAGLSYEQYF.

V usage is TRBV5-1 and J usage is TRBJ1-2; TRBD1 aligns across 7 bases. This CDR3 has 13 amino acids. Germline loops: CDR1 SGHRS, CDR2 YFSETQ. V shed 4 bases and J 6 bases; nucleotides not matched to a gene: 6. Written as DNA, the CDR3 is TGCGCCAGCAGCGGTACCGGGACAGATGGCTACACCTTC. Its translation is CASSGTGTDGYTF.

The table lists this clone with a count of one. The chain combines TRBV11-2 with TRBJ2-1; D might be TRBD2 (6 bases). Trimming stripped 4 bases from V and 5 bases from J, with 12 bases between. The CDR3 runs to 14 residues. Germline V lookup: CDR1 SGHAT, CDR2 FQNNGV. The CDR3 DNA sequence: TGTGCCAGCAGCTCTGGGACTGGGGACAATGAGCAGTTCTTC. Translating it yields CASSSGTGDNEQFF.

V is TRBV7-6 and J is TRBJ2-7, with TRBD1 matching over 9 bases. Germline V CDR1 and CDR2: SGHVS, FNYEAQ. The CDR3 runs to 13 residues. V gave up 8 bases and J gave up 2 bases; unmatched junction bases: 4. DNA for the CDR3: TGTGCCAGCTCGGACAGGGGTCCCTACGAGCAGTACTTC. Translated, it gives CASSDRGPYEQYF. Full variable domain (rest looked up from reference TRBV7-6 and TRBJ2-7): GAGVSQSPRYKVTKRGQDVALRCDPISGHVSLYWYRQALGQGPEFLTYFNYEAQQDKSGLPNDRFSAERPEGSISTLTIQRTEQRDSAMYRCASSDRGPYEQYFGPGTRLTVT.

The chain uses TRBV6-1 and TRBJ2-2, with 9 bases lining up with TRBD2. The CDR3 runs to 17 residues. Germline-derived CDR1 and CDR2 are MNHNS and SASEGT. Trimming took 1 base from V and 4 from J; bases not matched to a gene: 7. This chain's CDR3 is CASSEGDSGGPTGELFF. The CDR3 DNA is TGTGCCAGCAGTGAAGGTGATAGCGGGGGCCCCACCGGGGAGCTGTTTTTT.

The J gene is TRBJ2-7, the V gene TRBV7-9; D is possibly TRBD2 (5 bases). In germline, CDR1 is SEHNR, CDR2 FQNEAQ (reference sequence). The CDR3 runs 11 residues. The ends were cut back, 5 bases at V and 7 bases at J, with 9 bases in the middle. The CDR3 nucleotides are TGTGCCAGCAGCCCCCCGGGAGAGCAGTACTTC. Its protein is CASSPPGEQYF.

This chain uses TRBV5-4 with TRBJ2-1; TRBD1 is a possible D gene (5 bases). V was pared by 3 bases and J by 12 bases, with 10 bases between. CDR1 and CDR2 (germline): SGHNT, YYREEE (reference sequence). The CDR3 runs to 11 residues. DNA for the CDR3: TGTGCCAGCAGCTCCAGGGCGGTGCAGTTCTTC. Residues: CASSSRAVQFF.

This clone appeared once. The chain employs TRBV6-6 and TRBJ2-7; TRBD2 might be the D (5 bases). The CDR3 length is 12 residues. Trimming took off 4 bases at V and 5 bases at J, with 9 bases between the two ends. The V gene's germline CDR1 is MNHNY and CDR2 SVGAGI (reference sequence). Here the CDR3 reads CASSLPGNEQYF. The CDR3 bases are TGTGCCAGCAGTTTGCCGGGGAACGAGCAGTACTTC.

The CDR3 is CASRPGQVTEAFF. CDR3 DNA: TGTGCCAGCAGACCAGGACAAGTCACTGAAGCTTTCTTT. The rearrangement joins TRBV28 to TRBJ1-1; a weak D match, TRBD1 (5 bases). V was clipped by 6 bases and J by 4 bases, with 12 bases between them. CDR1 is MDHEN, CDR2 SYDVKM, per germline. The CDR3 runs 13 residues.